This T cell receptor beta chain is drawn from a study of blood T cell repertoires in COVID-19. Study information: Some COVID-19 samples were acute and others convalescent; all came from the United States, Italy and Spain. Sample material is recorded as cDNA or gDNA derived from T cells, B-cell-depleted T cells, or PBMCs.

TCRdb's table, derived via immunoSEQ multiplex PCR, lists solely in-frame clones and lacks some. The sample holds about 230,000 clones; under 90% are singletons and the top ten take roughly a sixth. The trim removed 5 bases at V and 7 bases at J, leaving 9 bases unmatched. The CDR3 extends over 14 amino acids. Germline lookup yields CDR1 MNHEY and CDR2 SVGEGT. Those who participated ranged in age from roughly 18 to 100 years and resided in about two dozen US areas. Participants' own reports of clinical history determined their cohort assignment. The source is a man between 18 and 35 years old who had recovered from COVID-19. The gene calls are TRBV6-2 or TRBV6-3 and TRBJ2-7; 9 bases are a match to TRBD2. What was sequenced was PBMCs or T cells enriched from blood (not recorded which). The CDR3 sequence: CASSRSGSPQEQYF. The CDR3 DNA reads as TGTGCCAGCAGTCGTAGCGGGAGCCCCCAAGAGCAGTACTTC.